The entry below describes one TCR beta chain. Antigen unknown. V lost 0 bases to trimming and J lost 6 bases; unmatched junction nucleotides: 9. CDR1 is SEHNR and CDR2 is FQNEAQ in the germline V gene (reference sequence). This CDR3 comprises 17 residues. This entry comes from a study of cytomegalovirus exposure and HLA in healthy donors. Study background: Unique TCR beta sequences numbering 95 million to 130 million came from 190 million or so T cells in an earlier analysis.

Study results and limitations: Later on, analysis showed that most CMV-associated TCR beta chains appeared to be HLA-restricted. Some public TCRs appeared in many individuals, while most sequences were rare. An analysis that was carried out later associated 17,000 or so TCR beta sequences with HLA alleles at 0.05 false discovery rate.

Primers included in the PCR were 60 Vbeta and 13 Jbeta primers. TCRdb's copy holds only in-frame clones and misses some; the assay was immunoSEQ multiplex PCR. The sample has 200,000 or so clones, roughly 80% seen once; the top ten hold 1.5% to 2%. The receptor was derived from a man in his fifties in good health and CMV-seronegative. The V gene is TRBV7-9, the J gene TRBJ2-1; 9 bases are a match to TRBD2. The specimen was PBMCs. CDR3 nucleotide sequence: TGTGCCAGCAGCTTAGCGCTAGGCGGGAGGGCCGTCAATGAGCAGTTCTTC. Encoded protein: CASSLALGGRAVNEQFF.